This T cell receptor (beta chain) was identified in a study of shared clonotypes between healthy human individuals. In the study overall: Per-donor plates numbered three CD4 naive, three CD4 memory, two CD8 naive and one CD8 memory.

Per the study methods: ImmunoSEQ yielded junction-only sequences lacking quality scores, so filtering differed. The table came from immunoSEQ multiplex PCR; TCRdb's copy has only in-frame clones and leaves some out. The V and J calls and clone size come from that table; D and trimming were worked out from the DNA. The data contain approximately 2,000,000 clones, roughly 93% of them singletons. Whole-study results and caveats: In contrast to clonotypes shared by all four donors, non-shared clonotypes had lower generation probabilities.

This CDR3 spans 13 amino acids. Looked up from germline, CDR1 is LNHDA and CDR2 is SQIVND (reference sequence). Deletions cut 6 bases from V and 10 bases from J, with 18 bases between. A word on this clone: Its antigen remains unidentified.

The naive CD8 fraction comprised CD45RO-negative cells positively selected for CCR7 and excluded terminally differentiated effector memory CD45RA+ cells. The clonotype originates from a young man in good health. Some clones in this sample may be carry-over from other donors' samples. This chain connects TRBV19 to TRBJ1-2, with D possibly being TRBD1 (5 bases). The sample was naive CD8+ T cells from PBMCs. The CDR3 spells CASRYLREGDYTF. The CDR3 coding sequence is TGTGCCAGTAGATACCTCAGGGAAGGAGACTACACCTTC.